The 13 T cell receptor beta chains below all came from one sample that was sequenced in a study of T cell repertoires in cytomegalovirus infection. No cognate antigen is known for these TCRs. TCRdb called the reads again in MiXCR, with one record for every CDR3 protein. The sample consists of about 350,000 distinct CDR3 sequences, approximately 35% of them appearing once. The sample was cultured PBMCs, taken from culture after CMV antigen stimulation. The receptor source for this set is a human donor in good health (CMV status not recorded). Some clones in this sample may be carry-over from other donors' samples.

CDR3 residues: CATSSGQGTDGYTF. The CDR3 DNA is TGTGCCACCAGTTCGGGACAGGGGACGGATGGCTACACCTTC. This chain connects TRBV24-1 to TRBJ1-2, with 10 bases matching TRBD1. This CDR3 contains 14 residues. Looked up from germline, CDR1 is KGHDR and CDR2 is SFDVKD. With V trimmed by 6 bases and J by 6 bases, 6 bases remained unmatched.

This clonotype has more than one count but fewer than ten. The rearrangement uses TRBV7-2 and TRBJ2-7; no firm D call. V was shortened by 5 bases and J by 7 bases, with 9 bases between the two germline ends. This CDR3 has 11 residues. Germline CDR1 is SGHTA and CDR2 is FQGNSA. CDR3 sequence reads: CASSQTGEQYV. CDR3 coding DNA: TGTGCCAGCAGCCAAACCGGGGAGCAGTACGTC.

This clonotype was detected a few times. V gene TRBV28 combines with J gene TRBJ2-7, with a tentative D call TRBD1 (5 bases). The CDR3 length is 15 residues. The germline CDR1 and CDR2 sequences are MDHEN and SYDVKM. V gave up 5 bases and J gave up 1 base, with 15 bases separating them. CDR3 protein: CASSRVTEVSYEQYF. CDR3 DNA sequence: TGTGCCAGCAGTCGTGTGACAGAGGTATCCTACGAGCAGTACTTC.

This chain uses TRBV5-6 with TRBJ2-3, with TRBD1 identical over 12 bases. Germline-derived CDR1 and CDR2 are SGHDT and YYEEEE. The CDR3 is made up of 14 amino acids. The J segment lost 6 bases and the V segment lost 4 bases, leaving 3 bases of the junction unmatched. As DNA, the CDR3 is TGTGCCAGCAGCAAGGGACAGGGGGCCGATACGCAGTATTTT. Protein product: CASSKGQGADTQYF.

The gene calls are TRBV15 and TRBJ1-2, with 9 bases identical to TRBD1. V gave up 5 bases and J gave up 1 base; unmatched junction bases: 5. CDR3 length: 15 amino acids. Germline V lookup: CDR1 LNHNV, CDR2 YYDKDF (reference sequence). The CDR3 nucleotides read TGTGCCACCAGCGACGGGACAGGGATTAACTATGGCTACACCTTC. It yields the protein CATSDGTGINYGYTF.

This clonotype was seen only once. The chain joins TRBV10-3 to TRBJ1-6; D unresolved. The CDR3 consists of 15 residues. Per the germline V gene, CDR1 is ENHRY and CDR2 is SYGVKD. V shed 2 bases and J shed 7 bases, with 12 bases lying between them. The CDR3 here is CAISEKLTDNSPLHF. In DNA, the CDR3 is TGTGCCATCAGTGAGAAATTAACTGACAATTCACCCCTCCACTTT.

The V call is TRBV12-3 or TRBV12-4, the J call TRBJ2-5; D call uncertain. Trimming took off 4 bases at V and 4 bases at J, with 4 bases between the two ends. The CDR3 has 11 residues. CDR3: CASSWRETQYF. CDR3 nucleotides: TGTGCCAGCAGTTGGCGAGAGACCCAGTACTTC.

The gene calls are TRBV6-5 and TRBJ2-1; 12 bases agree with TRBD2. J lost 12 bases, V lost 5 bases, and 8 bases had no gene match. CDR1 MNHEY and CDR2 SVGAGI come from the germline V gene. The CDR3 contains 14 residues. For the CDR3, the DNA is TGTGCCAGCAGTCCTAGCGGGAGGGGGGGGGGGCAGTTCTTC. It specifies CASSPSGRGGGQFF.

This clonotype appeared a single time. The V call is TRBV19, the J call TRBJ1-1; weak D call: TRBD1 (5 bases). The CDR3 length is 15 residues. The ends were cut back, 6 bases at V and 0 bases at J, with 14 bases in the middle. CDR1 and CDR2 from the germline V gene are LNHDA and SQIVND (reference sequence). The CDR3 protein is CASSGRQPMNTEAFF. The CDR3, as DNA: TGTGCCAGTAGCGGGAGACAGCCCATGAACACTGAAGCTTTCTTT.

This clonotype was seen a few times. The chain is built from TRBV6-2 or TRBV6-3 and TRBJ1-2; TRBD1 matches 9 bases. The CDR3 is made up of 16 amino acids. Looked up from germline, CDR1 is MNHEY and CDR2 is SVGEGT. With 6 bases clipped from V and 6 bases from J, the junction kept 14 bases outside the gene matches. The CDR3 loop is CASRHNPGQGINGYTF. For the CDR3, the DNA is TGTGCCAGCAGACACAATCCGGGACAGGGAATCAATGGCTACACCTTC.

The chain uses TRBV7-2 and TRBJ2-7, with D maybe TRBD1 (6 bases). Germline-derived CDR1 and CDR2 are SGHTA and FQGNSA. V shed 5 bases and J shed 2 bases, with 13 bases lying between them. The CDR3 has 14 amino acids. CDR3 loop: CASSPHNRAYEQYF. The CDR3 bases are TGTGCCAGCAGCCCACATAACAGGGCCTACGAGCAGTACTTC.

The chain couples TRBV6-2 or TRBV6-3 to TRBJ2-7; D possibly corresponds to TRBD1 (5 bases). Germline V gene data show CDR1 as MNHEY and CDR2 as SVGEGT. The CDR3 consists of 14 residues. Trimming cost V 10 bases and J 2 bases, with 18 bases left between them. CDR3 in amino acids: CATLPWGVTYEQYF. The CDR3 bases are TGTGCCACCCTCCCCTGGGGCGTTACCTACGAGCAGTACTTC.

In this sample, this clonotype turned up once. This chain connects TRBV5-6 to TRBJ2-7; D is uncertain. The CDR3 runs 12 residues. The V end lost 4 bases, the J end lost 6 bases, and 11 bases lay between the germline ends. Germline V lookup: CDR1 SGHDT, CDR2 YYEEEE. Here the CDR3 reads CASSRTRGEQYF. The CDR3 nucleotides read TGTGCCAGCAGCCGGACCCGAGGCGAGCAGTACTTC.